The T cell receptor beta chain under discussion was sequenced for a study of glioma-infiltrating T cells after dendritic cell vaccination. Study-wide results and limits: No direct clonality-survival link was found; a diverse polyclonal response may matter.

Germline CDR1 SNHLY, CDR2 FYNNEI. V was pared by 4 bases and J by 7 bases, with 3 bases of the junction left unmatched. The length of the CDR3 is 14 residues. This clone was seen only a few times. Its antigen remains unknown. The primer mix had 60 V beta and 13 J beta primers. The repertoire was sequenced with immunoSEQ multiplex PCR; TCRdb's copy has only in-frame clones and lacks some. The sample includes around 60,000 clones, around 86% of them seen just once. Noted time point: after dendritic cell vaccination, including at tumor progression/relapse. The chain has TRBV2 and TRBJ1-4; 10 nucleotides agree with TRBD1. The sequence was obtained from a human donor with glioblastoma. Sequencing used blood, obtained after dendritic cell vaccination. Written as DNA, the CDR3 is TGTGCCAGCAGTGTGGGACAGGGGAGTGAAAAACTGTTTTTT. This sequence encodes CASSVGQGSEKLFF.